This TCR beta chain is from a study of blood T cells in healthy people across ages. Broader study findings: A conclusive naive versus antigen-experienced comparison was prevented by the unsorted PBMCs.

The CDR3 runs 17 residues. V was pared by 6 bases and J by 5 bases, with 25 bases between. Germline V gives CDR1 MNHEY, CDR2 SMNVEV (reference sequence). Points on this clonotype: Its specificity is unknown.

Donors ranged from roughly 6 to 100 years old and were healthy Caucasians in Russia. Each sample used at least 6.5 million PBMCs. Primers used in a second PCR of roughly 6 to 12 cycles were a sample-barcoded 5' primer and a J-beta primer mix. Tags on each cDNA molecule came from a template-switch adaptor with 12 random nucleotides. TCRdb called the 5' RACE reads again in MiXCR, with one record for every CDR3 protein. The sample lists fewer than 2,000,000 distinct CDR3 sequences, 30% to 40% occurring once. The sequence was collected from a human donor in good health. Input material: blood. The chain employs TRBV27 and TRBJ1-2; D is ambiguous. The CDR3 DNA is TGTGCCAGCAGCGCAAACCTCCTAACATCGTTTCGGTATGGCTACACCTTC. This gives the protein CASSANLLTSFRYGYTF.